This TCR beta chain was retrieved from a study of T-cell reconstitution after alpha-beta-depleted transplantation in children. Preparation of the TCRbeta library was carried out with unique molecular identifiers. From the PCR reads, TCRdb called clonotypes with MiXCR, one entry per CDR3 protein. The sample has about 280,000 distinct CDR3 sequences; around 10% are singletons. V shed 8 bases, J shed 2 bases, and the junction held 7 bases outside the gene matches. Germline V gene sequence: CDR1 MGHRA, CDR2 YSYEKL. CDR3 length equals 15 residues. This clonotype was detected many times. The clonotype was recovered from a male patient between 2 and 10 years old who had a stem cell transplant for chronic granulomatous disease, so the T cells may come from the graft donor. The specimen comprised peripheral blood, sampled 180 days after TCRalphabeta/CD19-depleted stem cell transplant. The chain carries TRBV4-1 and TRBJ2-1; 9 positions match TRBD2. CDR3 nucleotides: TGCGCCAGCTCCTTAGCGGGGGAGCCCTACAATGAGCAGTTCTTC. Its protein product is CASSLAGEPYNEQFF.